This T cell receptor beta chain was observed in a study of T-cell reconstitution after alpha-beta-depleted transplantation in children. As concerns this clonotype: Its antigen is still unknown.

The study's findings and limits: Reports say that about two months after transplant, the alpha-beta T cells came out of several hundred graft clones that had expanded. When one year had passed after transplant, most T-cell counts and diversity came from newly produced T cells.

V lost 2 bases and J lost 6, with 10 bases in between. This CDR3 spans 14 amino acids. It was with unique molecular identifiers that the TCRbeta library was prepared. TCRdb re-called the PCR reads with MiXCR, one entry per CDR3 protein. The table has about 830,000 distinct CDR3 sequences, 15% to 20% seen once. This chain links TRBV12-3 or TRBV12-4 with TRBJ2-2; possibly TRBD2 for D (5 bases). Material: PBMCs, mostly from graft donor cells, obtained 360 days after TCRalphabeta/CD19-depleted stem cell transplant. The source of this sequence is a male patient between 10 and 17 years old who had a stem cell transplant for acute lymphoblastic leukemia, so the T cells may come from the graft donor. CDR3 sequence reads: CASSLRGSPGELFF. The CDR3 nucleotides read TGTGCCAGCAGTTTAAGAGGGTCTCCCGGGGAGCTGTTTTTT.